This T cell receptor (beta chain) was sequenced in a study of blood T cell repertoires in COVID-19. Study overall: Nucleic acid was either cDNA or gDNA, and it came from T cells, B-cell-depleted T cells, or PBMCs.

In the study's own analysis: Nucleated cell counts were estimated from reference gene primer amplification. Generated by immunoSEQ multiplex PCR, the TCRdb table keeps only in-frame clones and is missing some. V, J and clone size are taken as reported in that table, and D and trimming were inferred from the DNA itself. The sample contains about 310,000 clones, around 85% of which appear only once. V lost 2 bases and J lost 2; bases outside the gene matches: 27. The CDR3 is 23 amino acids. This clonotype originated in a woman aged 25 to 45 who had been exposed to COVID-19. The specimen sequenced was PBMCs or T cells enriched from blood (not recorded which). This rearrangement joins TRBV5-3 to TRBJ2-3, with 9 bases identical to TRBD2. TRBV5-3 is placed among ORFs of uncertain function. This CDR3 reads CARSFPFAGGPFGPQPNTDTQYF. The CDR3 nucleotides are TGTGCCAGAAGCTTTCCCTTTGCGGGGGGGCCCTTTGGTCCCCAACCAAACACAGATACGCAGTATTTT.